A selection of T cell receptor beta chains follows, all from one sample in a study of blood T cells in healthy people across ages. Using its own MiXCR run on the 5' RACE reads, TCRdb lists one record per CDR3 protein. The sample lists around 2 million distinct CDR3 sequences, more than 35% occurring once. Material: blood. The receptor source for this set is a human donor in good health. Each CDR3 is given with its conserved first and last residue. D genes are given only for firm matches. Expanded clones get a size class; other rows say once, few or many, or leave the size out.

d_gene	v_gene	j_gene	abundance	CDR3nt	CDR3aa
NA	TRBV29-1	TRBJ1-1	few	TGCAGCATCCGCCTCGTAGCCCCCACTGAAGCTTTCTTT	CSIRLVAPTEAFF
NA	TRBV6-6	TRBJ1-2	NA	TGTGCCAGCGGTACAGTGGGTAACTATGGCTACACCTTC	CASGTVGNYGYTF
TRBD1	TRBV10-3	TRBJ2-7	NA	TGTGCCATCAGCACGCCTCGACAGGGCCTCTACGAGCAGTACTTC	CAISTPRQGLYEQYF
NA	TRBV20-1	TRBJ2-5	NA	TGCAGTGCTAGAGATTACAAACAATATAAGGAGACCCAGTACTTC	CSARDYKQYKETQYF
NA	TRBV12-3/TRBV12-4	TRBJ2-3	few	TGTGCCAGCAGCTCGCATGCTACAGATACGCAGTATTTT	CASSSHATDTQYF
NA	TRBV20-1	TRBJ1-2	few	TGCAGTGCTAGAGGGACAGCTAACTATGGCTACACCTTC	CSARGTANYGYTF
NA	TRBV29-1	TRBJ2-7	few	TGCAGCGTTGAGGAAGATTCGGAAGGTAATTACGAGCAGTACTTC	CSVEEDSEGNYEQYF
NA	TRBV7-2	TRBJ1-2	NA	TGTGCCAGCAGCCCAACTCTAGACGCACGGAAGCAAGGGTATGGCTACACCTTC	CASSPTLDARKQGYGYTF
TRBD1	TRBV7-9	TRBJ1-2	NA	TGTGCCAGCAGCTCTCTAGCAGGGGGAGGCTATGGCTACACCTTC	CASSSLAGGGYGYTF
NA	TRBV4-3	TRBJ2-7	NA	TGCGCCAGCAGCCCGGGTGTGGGGGGCGGCTACGAGCAGTACTTC	CASSPGVGGGYEQYF
TRBD2	TRBV6-2/TRBV6-3	TRBJ2-2	NA	TGTGCCAGCAGCCAGCGGGGGGGACCGAACACCGGGGAGCTGTTTTTT	CASSQRGGPNTGELFF
NA	TRBV12-3/TRBV12-4	TRBJ2-6	NA	TGTGCCAGCAGTTTTGGTCTAGAGGCCAACGTCCTGACTTTC	CASSFGLEANVLTF
NA	TRBV15	TRBJ2-7	NA	TGTGCCACCAGCAGAGAAGCCGGGACCGTCTCCTACGAGCAGTACTTC	CATSREAGTVSYEQYF
TRBD2	TRBV20-1	TRBJ2-7	many	TGTAGAACCCTTGGGGAGGGAACCTACGAGCAGTACTTC	CRTLGEGTYEQYF
TRBD2	TRBV25-1	TRBJ2-1	NA	TGTGCCAGCAGTGTCAGCGGGGGGGAAGACTACAATGAGCAGTTCTTC	CASSVSGGEDYNEQFF
NA	TRBV28	TRBJ2-5	once	TGTGCCAGCAGCATTCCGGGACAAGCTGACAATGAGCAGTACTTC	CASSIPGQADNEQYF
NA	TRBV21-1	TRBJ2-7	few	TGTGCCAGCAGCAGAGGAATTAGGAGTGTCCACGAGCAGTACTTC	CASSRGIRSVHEQYF
TRBD2	TRBV6-4	TRBJ2-1	NA	TGTGCCAGCAGTGAGTCCGGACTAGCAGCCCTAAATGAGCAGTTCTTC	CASSESGLAALNEQFF
NA	TRBV10-3	TRBJ1-2	many	TGTGCCATCAGTGAAAGGGACACCTATGGCTACACCTTC	CAISERDTYGYTF
TRBD1	TRBV4-3	TRBJ1-2	few	TGCGCCAGCAGCCAAGATCTAGGGACAGGGGGCTTATACTATGGCTACACCTTC	CASSQDLGTGGLYYGYTF
NA	TRBV3-1	TRBJ1-2	once	TGTGCCAGCAGCCCCAAAGCGGGTCTCTTTAACTATGGCTACACCTTC	CASSPKAGLFNYGYTF
NA	TRBV4-1	TRBJ1-2	NA	TGCGCCAGCAGCCAAAACCGGGCCTCAACTGGGGATGGCTACACCTTC	CASSQNRASTGDGYTF
NA	TRBV5-6	TRBJ2-1	few	TGTGCCAGCAGCTCCCGGGGGATCGAGGTAAAGTACAATGAGCAGTTCTTC	CASSSRGIEVKYNEQFF
TRBD2	TRBV7-3	TRBJ2-1	few	TGTGCCAGCAGCTTAATAGCGGGGGACTCCTACAATGAGCAGTTCTTC	CASSLIAGDSYNEQFF
NA	TRBV12-3/TRBV12-4	TRBJ2-7	NA	TGTGCCAGCAGTTGGGGGGAATACGAGCAGTACTTC	CASSWGEYEQYF
NA	TRBV29-1	TRBJ1-1	few	TGCAGCGTTGGTAGGGTTCTGAACACTGAAGCTTTCTTT	CSVGRVLNTEAFF
TRBD2	TRBV20-1	TRBJ2-3	NA	TGCAGTGCTAGCTCTAGCGGGGGGACCCTTAGCACAGATACGCAGTATTTT	CSASSSGGTLSTDTQYF
NA	TRBV7-9	TRBJ2-1	once	TGTGCCAGCAGCGTAGGAGGGGTCCGGAATTACAATGAGCAGTTCTTC	CASSVGGVRNYNEQFF
NA	TRBV2	TRBJ1-5	NA	TGTGCCAGCAACGGAGTCAATCAGCCCCAGCATTTT	CASNGVNQPQHF
NA	TRBV28	TRBJ2-7	NA	TGTGCCAGCAGTCTGGAGACCCTACTCTCCGAGCAGTACTTC	CASSLETLLSEQYF
NA	TRBV18	TRBJ1-4	few	TGTGCCAGCTCACCTAGAGGGCGCGCGGAGGAAAAACTGTTTTTT	CASSPRGRAEEKLFF
NA	TRBV7-9	TRBJ2-5	few	TGTGCCAGCAGCTTAGGACAGGCTCTGGAGACCCAGTACTTC	CASSLGQALETQYF
NA	TRBV7-2	TRBJ1-2	few	TGTGCCAGCACAAAACAGGCGGGGAGTGAAGGAGGCTACACCTTC	CASTKQAGSEGGYTF
TRBD1	TRBV12-5	TRBJ1-1	few	TGTGCTAGTGGTTTTGGGACAGCCATGAACACTGAAGCTTTCTTT	CASGFGTAMNTEAFF
NA	TRBV9	TRBJ2-7	few	TGTGCCAGCAGCCCCTCGAAAACCTACGAGCAGTACTTC	CASSPSKTYEQYF
NA	TRBV5-6	TRBJ1-2	NA	TGTGCCAGCAGCTTCTTGTCGGATTACTATGGCTACACCTTC	CASSFLSDYYGYTF
NA	TRBV5-4	TRBJ2-2	few	TGTGCCAGCAGCTTGGAGGACACCGGGGAGCTGTTTTTT	CASSLEDTGELFF
TRBD1	TRBV15	TRBJ2-7	few	TGTGCCACCAGCAGCGGACAGGGGGTTTCCTACGAGCAGTACTTC	CATSSGQGVSYEQYF
NA	TRBV5-1	TRBJ2-4	NA	TGCGCCAGCAGCTTGGCCATAGCATCCCCGGACAACATTCAGTACTTC	CASSLAIASPDNIQYF